The rows below give T cell receptor beta chains drawn from one sample of a study of blood T cell repertoires in COVID-19. Assay: immunoSEQ multiplex PCR; the TCRdb copy retains only in-frame clones and omits some. The profile shows about 88,000 clones, around 87% of them singletons. The sequenced sample consisted of peripheral blood. The receptors come from a male donor with acute or convalescent COVID-19. Each CDR3 is given with its conserved first and last residue. A D gene is named only where the DNA matches it firmly. The listing skips clone size in some rows; elsewhere it reads once, few, many or a size class.

>TRBD1|-|TRBJ1-6|TRBV5-6
TGTGCCAGCAGCTCTGGGACAGGGGGTTCACCCCTCCACTTT
CASSSGTGGSPLHF
>-|once|TRBJ1-5|TRBV18
TGTGCCAGCTCACCAGAGGGATCGGGGAGTAGCAATCAGCCCCAGCATTTT
CASSPEGSGSSNQPQHF
>-|-|TRBJ2-4|TRBV4-1
TGCGCCAGCAGCCAATTCCAGACAGCCCTGGACCCCCTGCAAGCCAAAAACATTCAGTACTTC
CASSQFQTALDPLQAKNIQYF
>TRBD1|-|TRBJ1-2|TRBV4-1
TGCGCCAGCAGCCAAGCTAGGACAGGACACTATGGCTACACCTTC
CASSQARTGHYGYTF
>-|-|TRBJ2-3|TRBV6-5
TGTGCCAGCAGTTACACGAGCGCTGGGAGCACAGATACGCAGTATTTT
CASSYTSAGSTDTQYF
>-|-|TRBJ2-7|TRBV11-2
TGTGCCAGCAGCTTAGCCAGGTTTGACTACGAGCAGTACTTC
CASSLARFDYEQYF
>TRBD1|-|TRBJ1-1|TRBV7-9
TGTGCCAGCAGCGCTGACAGGGGCATGAACACTGAAGCTTTCTTT
CASSADRGMNTEAFF
>-|-|TRBJ2-7|TRBV19
TGTGCCAGTAGTATACAGGGGCAAACCTACGAGCAGTACTTC
CASSIQGQTYEQYF
>-|few|TRBJ1-2|TRBV3-1/TRBV3-2
TGTGCCAGCAGCTTAAGGGACATTACTGGGGGCTACACCTTC
CASSLRDITGGYTF
>-|-|TRBJ1-2|TRBV12-3/TRBV12-4
TGTGCCAGCAGCCTTACACAGGGATATGGCTACACCTTC
CASSLTQGYGYTF
>-|-|TRBJ2-5|TRBV5-1
TGCGCCAGCAGCTTTGGGCGGGGCCAAGAGACCCAGTACTTC
CASSFGRGQETQYF
>TRBD1|few|TRBJ1-2|TRBV5-6
TGTGCCAGCAGCAAGACAGGGAACTATGGCTACACCTTC
CASSKTGNYGYTF
>-|-|TRBJ1-1|TRBV30
TGTGCCTGGAGTAAACAGGGTATTGAAGCTTTCTTT
CAWSKQGIEAFF
>TRBD2|-|TRBJ2-2|TRBV5-4
TGTGCCAGCAGCTTGGGACTAGCGGGGGTAAACACCGGGGAGCTGTTTTTT
CASSLGLAGVNTGELFF
>-|once|TRBJ1-4|TRBV6-5
TGTGCCACCGAGGAGGGGGAAAAACTGTTTTTT
CATEEGEKLFF
>-|-|TRBJ1-3|TRBV3-1/TRBV3-2
TGTGCCAGCAGCCGGACTGGCACGAGCTCTGGAAACACCATATATTTT
CASSRTGTSSGNTIYF
>-|-|TRBJ1-1|TRBV11-3
TGTGCCAGCAGCTTAGTACCTCCGGGCACTGAAGCTTTCTTT
CASSLVPPGTEAFF
>-|few|TRBJ1-5|TRBV7-2
TGTGCCAGCAGCTTAGAGCCCAATCAGCCCCAGCATTTT
CASSLEPNQPQHF
>-|few|TRBJ1-1|TRBV6-5
TGTGCCAGCAGTCTGGGGGACAAGGGGCCGGAAGCTTTCTTT
CASSLGDKGPEAFF
>-|-|TRBJ2-1|TRBV28
TGTGCCAGTACATCCGGGGTCTCTGGTGAGCAGTTCTTC
CASTSGVSGEQFF
>-|-|TRBJ1-1|TRBV5-1
TGCGCCAGCAGCTCGGCGGGAGGGGTTACTGAAGCTTTCTTT
CASSSAGGVTEAFF
>-|-|TRBJ2-5|TRBV29-1
TGCAGCGTTCAGTCCCACAGGGATCAAGAGACCCAGTACTTC
CSVQSHRDQETQYF
>-|-|TRBJ1-6|TRBV28
TGTGCCAGCAGACCCATCCAGGGCTCGACCTATAATTCACCCCTCCACTTT
CASRPIQGSTYNSPLHF
>-|-|TRBJ1-1|TRBV28
TGTGCCAGCAGTCCACCACAGGGCACTGAAGCTTTCTTT
CASSPPQGTEAFF
>-|-|TRBJ1-1|TRBV6-5
TGTGCCACCACTTGGGGGGTTGATACTGAAGCTTTCTTT
CATTWGVDTEAFF
>TRBD1|-|TRBJ2-7|TRBV7-8
TGTGCCAGCAGCCGCCGGGACAGGTTAACCTACGAGCAGTACTTC
CASSRRDRLTYEQYF
>TRBD1|-|TRBJ2-7|TRBV15
TGTGCCACCAGCAAACCCGGGACAGGGGGGTACGAGCAGTACTTC
CATSKPGTGGYEQYF
>-|once|TRBJ1-5|TRBV30
TGTGCCTGGAGTTCTTTGCGGCAGACGATCAATCAGCCCCAGCATTTT
CAWSSLRQTINQPQHF
>-|-|TRBJ1-5|TRBV18
TGTGCCAGCTCACCACCGGGTTCAGGTGATCAGCCCCAGCATTTT
CASSPPGSGDQPQHF
>-|-|TRBJ1-2|TRBV6-5
TGTGCCAGCAGTTCCAGCCGGGGGGGCCCCAACTATGGCTACACCTTC
CASSSSRGGPNYGYTF
>-|-|TRBJ2-3|TRBV14
TGTGCCAGCAGCCAAGCCATTTTGGCGGGGAGCACAGATACGCAGTATTTT
CASSQAILAGSTDTQYF
>-|-|TRBJ1-5|TRBV11-2
TGTGCCAGCAGCTTAGTAGGGAGGCAGCCCCAGCATTTT
CASSLVGRQPQHF
>TRBD2|few|TRBJ2-1|TRBV15
TGTGCCACCAGCAGAGATGGGGGGAGGGCCATAGCCGACGAGCAGTTCTTC
CATSRDGGRAIADEQFF
>TRBD1|-|TRBJ1-4|TRBV10-3
TGTGCCATCAGTGAGGGACAGGGGGCGAATGAAAAACTGTTTTTT
CAISEGQGANEKLFF
>-|-|TRBJ2-7|TRBV19
TGTGCCAGTAGTATTGCGGGCGGGGGCAGCTCCTACGAGCAGTACTTC
CASSIAGGGSSYEQYF
>-|-|TRBJ2-5|TRBV2
TGTGCCAGCAGTGAAGCAGAAATGGGAGCGGAGACCCAGTACTTC
CASSEAEMGAETQYF
>-|-|TRBJ2-5|TRBV27
TGTGCCAGCAGTGCCACAAGGGGCCAAGAGACCCAGTACTTC
CASSATRGQETQYF
>-|-|TRBJ1-5|TRBV12-3/TRBV12-4
TGTGCCAGCAGTTTCCAACTCTCGGAGCCCCAGCATTTT
CASSFQLSEPQHF
>-|-|TRBJ1-6|TRBV6-6
TGTGCCAGCAGTTACTCGGAGAGTTCACCCCTCCACTTT
CASSYSESSPLHF
>-|-|TRBJ1-5|TRBV7-2
TGTGCCAGCAGCCGGGGGGATCAGCCCCAGCATTTT
CASSRGDQPQHF
>TRBD2|-|TRBJ2-1|TRBV27
TGTGCCAGCAGTCCGTGGACTAGCGGGGGGGCAAATGAGCAGTTCTTC
CASSPWTSGGANEQFF
>TRBD1|-|TRBJ1-5|TRBV5-6
TGTGCCAGCAGCGGACAGGGGCGGATTCAGCCCCAGCATTTT
CASSGQGRIQPQHF
>-|-|TRBJ2-5|TRBV15
TGTGCCACCAGCAGAGATCTCGGCGGGCACCAAGAGACCCAGTACTTC
CATSRDLGGHQETQYF